A selection of T cell receptor beta chains follows, all from one sample in a study of beta chain features in type 1 diabetes. Profiling relied on immunoSEQ multiplex PCR, and the TCRdb table lists in-frame clones only, not all of them. In the table there are approximately 120,000 clones, about two fifths of which are singletons. Sample: stem cell memory CD4+ T cells from blood. Every receptor here comes from a woman between 18 and 30 years old in good health. Each CDR3 is given with its conserved first and last residue. The D gene is left open where the match is weak. Some rows mark clone size as missing; the rest say once, few, many or name a class of expanded clone.

v_call	clone_size	d_call	j_call	cdr3_aa	cdr3_nt
TRBV7-9	.	.	TRBJ1-2	CASSLGPGYGYTF	TGTGCCAGCAGCTTAGGCCCGGGCTATGGCTACACCTTC
TRBV4-2	few	TRBD2	TRBJ2-7	CASSQDASGPYEQYF	TGTGCCAGCAGCCAAGATGCTAGCGGCCCCTACGAGCAGTACTTC
TRBV16	few	.	TRBJ2-1	CASSHRTLSERNEQFF	TGTGCCAGCAGCCATAGAACCCTTAGCGAAAGAAATGAGCAGTTCTTC
TRBV5-1	.	.	TRBJ2-1	CASSYGTSYNEQFF	TGCGCCAGCAGCTATGGGACATCCTACAATGAGCAGTTCTTC
TRBV7-2	few	TRBD2	TRBJ2-3	CASSLGLAGDTQYF	TGTGCCAGCAGCCTAGGACTAGCGGGAGATACGCAGTATTTT
TRBV9	few	.	TRBJ1-5	CASSVAGRGNQPQHF	TGTGCCAGCAGCGTGGCGGGAAGGGGCAATCAGCCCCAGCATTTT
TRBV5-1	few	.	TRBJ2-5	CASSTRGETQYF	TGCGCCAGCAGCACCCGAGGAGAGACCCAGTACTTC
TRBV4-3	.	.	TRBJ1-2	CASSPTIDRLSGYTF	TGCGCCAGCAGCCCTACGATTGACAGACTCTCTGGCTACACCTTC
TRBV28	.	.	TRBJ1-2	CASSWGRGLGYGYTF	TGTGCCAGCAGTTGGGGCAGGGGCCTAGGCTATGGCTACACCTTC
TRBV27	.	TRBD1	TRBJ2-7	CASMPDRGHYEQYF	TGTGCCAGCATGCCGGACAGGGGACACTACGAGCAGTACTTC
TRBV12-5	.	TRBD2	TRBJ2-2	CASGLVPGLAADTGELFF	TGTGCTAGTGGTTTGGTACCGGGACTAGCGGCCGACACCGGGGAGCTGTTTTTT
TRBV20-1	.	.	TRBJ2-7	CSARDTRVKYF	TGCAGTGCTAGAGATACCCGGGTGAAGTACTTC
TRBV28	.	.	TRBJ1-2	CASSLNQRAGFRLGYTF	TGTGCCAGCAGCCTAAACCAGCGGGCAGGGTTTCGTCTTGGCTACACCTTC
TRBV18	.	.	TRBJ2-3	CASSPPGSDTQYF	TGTGCCAGCTCACCCCCGGGGTCGGATACGCAGTATTTT
TRBV7-3	.	TRBD2	TRBJ2-1	CASSLSLAVYNEQFF	TGTGCCAGCAGCTTAAGTCTAGCGGTCTACAATGAGCAGTTCTTC
TRBV27	.	TRBD2	TRBJ2-7	CASSFLPGGRAYEQYF	TGTGCCAGCAGCTTTCTTCCTGGGGGGAGGGCCTACGAGCAGTACTTC
TRBV7-2	few	.	TRBJ1-1	CASSLLDRRWNTEAFF	TGTGCCAGCAGCCTCCTCGACAGGAGGTGGAACACTGAAGCTTTCTTT
TRBV9	few	.	TRBJ2-2	CASSAPRENTGELFF	TGTGCCAGCAGCGCCCCCCGGGAGAACACCGGGGAGCTGTTTTTT
TRBV18	few	TRBD1	TRBJ2-7	CASSDRGRYEQYF	TGTGCCAGCTCAGACAGGGGACGCTACGAGCAGTACTTC
TRBV5-4	.	TRBD2	TRBJ2-6	CASSLGLALTSGANVLTF	TGTGCCAGCAGCTTGGGACTAGCGCTAACATCTGGGGCCAACGTCCTGACTTTC
TRBV7-2	once	.	TRBJ2-5	CASSPRGLAVETQYF	TGTGCCAGCAGCCCACGGGGGCTAGCGGTAGAGACCCAGTACTTC
TRBV5-1	few	TRBD2	TRBJ2-1	CASSLHVPGLAGSPYNEQFF	TGCGCCAGCAGCTTGCATGTCCCGGGACTAGCGGGGTCTCCCTACAATGAGCAGTTCTTC
TRBV7-9	few	TRBD1	TRBJ1-5	CASSRGQLNQPQHF	TGTGCCAGCAGCCGGGGACAGCTCAATCAGCCCCAGCATTTT
TRBV2	.	TRBD1	TRBJ2-3	CASSEGDRVGSDTQYF	TGTGCCAGCAGTGAGGGAGACAGGGTCGGTTCAGATACGCAGTATTTT
TRBV27	.	.	TRBJ1-1	CASSPIPQGTRRTEAFF	TGTGCCAGCAGTCCAATTCCACAGGGAACGAGGCGGACTGAAGCTTTCTTT
TRBV11-2	.	.	TRBJ2-3	CASSSVGGTADTQYF	TGTGCCAGCAGCTCGGTGGGGGGTACTGCAGATACGCAGTATTTT
TRBV30	.	TRBD1	TRBJ2-1	CAWSSGTGYEQFF	TGTGCCTGGAGCTCCGGGACAGGGTATGAGCAGTTCTTC
TRBV5-1	.	.	TRBJ2-1	CASRIWISVGEQFF	TGCGCCAGCAGAATTTGGATTAGCGTAGGTGAGCAGTTCTTC
TRBV18	few	.	TRBJ2-3	CASSPQGVGTDTQYF	TGTGCCAGCTCACCTCAGGGTGTCGGCACAGATACGCAGTATTTT
TRBV7-9	few	.	TRBJ1-1	CASSQQAIPLVLDTEAFF	TGTGCCAGCAGCCAACAGGCCATCCCCCTAGTGTTGGACACTGAAGCTTTCTTT
TRBV5-1	.	TRBD1	TRBJ1-2	CASSDRGLGYTF	TGCGCCAGCAGCGACAGGGGGCTCGGCTACACCTTC
TRBV2	few	.	TRBJ1-5	CASSQPTGTSNQPQHF	TGTGCCAGCAGTCAACCAACAGGGACTAGCAATCAGCCCCAGCATTTT
TRBV4-2	.	.	TRBJ2-4	CASSQDRKRRDIQYF	TGTGCCAGCAGCCAAGATAGGAAGAGGAGGGACATTCAGTACTTC
TRBV18	.	TRBD2	TRBJ2-3	CASSPRAGGPVDTQYF	TGTGCCAGCTCACCACGTGCGGGAGGGCCAGTAGATACGCAGTATTTT
TRBV2	.	TRBD1	TRBJ1-2	CASSGDSYGYTF	TGTGCCAGCAGCGGGGACAGCTATGGCTACACCTTC
TRBV28	.	TRBD1	TRBJ2-1	CASSPTGGIVGNEQFF	TGTGCCAGCTCGCCTACAGGGGGAATCGTGGGCAATGAGCAGTTCTTC
TRBV9	few	TRBD2	TRBJ2-7	CASSVGGLAVYEQYF	TGTGCCAGCAGCGTAGGGGGACTAGCGGTCTACGAGCAGTACTTC
TRBV14	few	.	TRBJ1-2	CASSRAGRVGGYTF	TGTGCCAGCAGCCGAGCGGGCAGGGTGGGTGGCTACACCTTC